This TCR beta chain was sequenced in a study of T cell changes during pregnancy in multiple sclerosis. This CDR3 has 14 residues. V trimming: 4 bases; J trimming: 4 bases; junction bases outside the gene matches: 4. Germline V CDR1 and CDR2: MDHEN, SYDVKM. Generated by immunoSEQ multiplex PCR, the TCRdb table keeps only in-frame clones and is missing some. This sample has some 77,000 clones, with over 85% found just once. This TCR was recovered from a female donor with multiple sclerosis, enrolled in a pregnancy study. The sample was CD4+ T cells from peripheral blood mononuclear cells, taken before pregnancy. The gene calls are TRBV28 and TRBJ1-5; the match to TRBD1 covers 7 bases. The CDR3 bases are TGTGCCAGCAGTTCAATACAGGGGAATCAGCCCCAGCATTTT. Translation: CASSSIQGNQPQHF. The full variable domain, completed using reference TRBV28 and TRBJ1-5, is DVKVTQSSRYLVKRTGEKVFLECVQDMDHENMFWYRQDPGLGLRLIYFSYDVKMKEKGDIPEGYSVSREKKERFSLILESASTNQTSMYLCASSSIQGNQPQHFGDGTRLSIL.